This TCR beta chain derives from a study of T cell responses to AZD1222 COVID-19 vaccine. Profiling relied on immunoSEQ multiplex PCR, and the TCRdb table lists in-frame clones only, not all of them. The data contain 60,000 or so clones, approximately 80% of them singletons. Points from the study as a whole: The study reported that nearly half of spike-specific TCRs target unmutated variant regions.

The CDR3 covers 14 residues. The germline V gene encodes CDR1 SQVTM and CDR2 ANQGSEA. V was pared by 7 bases and J by 2 bases, with 12 bases between. A word on this clone: Its specificity is unknown.

This clonotype originated in an adult in good health. The sequenced sample was peripheral blood, obtained on day 0 of AZD1222 vaccination. The chain employs TRBV29-1 and TRBJ2-6; D tentatively fits TRBD1 or TRBD2 (6 bases each). In DNA form, the CDR3 reads TGCAGCGCCACGGGGGCAGCTGGGGCCAACGTCCTGACTTTC. As protein: CSATGAAGANVLTF.